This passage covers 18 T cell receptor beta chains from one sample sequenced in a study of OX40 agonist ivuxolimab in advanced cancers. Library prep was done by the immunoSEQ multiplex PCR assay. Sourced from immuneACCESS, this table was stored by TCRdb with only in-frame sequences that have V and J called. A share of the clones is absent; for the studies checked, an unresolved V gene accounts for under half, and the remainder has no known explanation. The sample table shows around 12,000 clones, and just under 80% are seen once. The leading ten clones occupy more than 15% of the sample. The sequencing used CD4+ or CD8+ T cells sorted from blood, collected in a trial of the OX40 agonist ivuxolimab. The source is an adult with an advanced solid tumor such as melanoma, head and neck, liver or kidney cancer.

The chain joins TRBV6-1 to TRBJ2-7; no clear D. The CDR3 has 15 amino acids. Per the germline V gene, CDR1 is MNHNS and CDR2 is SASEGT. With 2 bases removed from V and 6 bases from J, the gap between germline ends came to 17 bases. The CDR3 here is CASSEIKLSPVEQYF. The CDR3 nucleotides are TGTGCCAGCAGTGAAATAAAGCTTTCCCCGGTCGAGCAGTACTTC.

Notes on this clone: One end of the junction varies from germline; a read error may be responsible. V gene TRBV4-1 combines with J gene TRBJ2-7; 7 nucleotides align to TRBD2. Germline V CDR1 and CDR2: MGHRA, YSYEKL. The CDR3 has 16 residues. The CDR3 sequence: CASSPGPGEGVNEQYF. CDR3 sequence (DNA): TGTGCCAGCAGCCCGGGGCCGGGGGAGGGCGTGAACGAGCAGTACTTC.

The CDR3 spells CASMGSEGTSTDTQYF. The CDR3 region has the DNA TGTGCCAGCATGGGGTCGGAAGGAACTAGCACAGATACGCAGTATTTT. This sequence joins TRBV2 and TRBJ2-3; D not resolved. CDR3 length: 16 residues. Trimming stripped 7 bases from V and 0 bases from J, with 17 bases between. CDR1 and CDR2 (germline): SNHLY, FYNNEI.

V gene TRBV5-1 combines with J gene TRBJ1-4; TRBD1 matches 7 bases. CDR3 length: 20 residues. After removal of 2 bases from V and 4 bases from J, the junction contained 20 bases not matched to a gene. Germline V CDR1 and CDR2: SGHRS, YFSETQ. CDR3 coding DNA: TGCGCCAGCAGCTTCCTCCCCACAGGGGTCCTCAGGGGGGATAATGAAAAACTGTTTTTT. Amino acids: CASSFLPTGVLRGDNEKLFF. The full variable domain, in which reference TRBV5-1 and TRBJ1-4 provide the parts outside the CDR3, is KAGVTQTPRYLIKTRGQQVTLSCSPISGHRSVSWYQQTPGQGLQFLFEYFSETQRNKGNFPGRFSGRQFSNSRSEMNVSTLELGDSALYLCASSFLPTGVLRGDNEKLFFGSGTQLSVL.

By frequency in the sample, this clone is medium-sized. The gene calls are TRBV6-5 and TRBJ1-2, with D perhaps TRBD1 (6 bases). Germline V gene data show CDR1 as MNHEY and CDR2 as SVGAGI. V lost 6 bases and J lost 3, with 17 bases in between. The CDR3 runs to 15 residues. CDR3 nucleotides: TGTGCCAGCAGGACCAAGGGGGGATTGGACTATGGCTACACCTTC. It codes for CASRTKGGLDYGYTF.

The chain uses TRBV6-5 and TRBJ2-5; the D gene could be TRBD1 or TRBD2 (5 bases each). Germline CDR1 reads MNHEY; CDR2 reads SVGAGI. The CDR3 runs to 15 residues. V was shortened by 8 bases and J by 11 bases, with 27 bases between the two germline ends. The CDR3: CASSLAGTPTKGQYF. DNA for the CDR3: TGTGCCAGCTCACTTGCCGGGACCCCGACGAAGGGGCAGTACTTC.

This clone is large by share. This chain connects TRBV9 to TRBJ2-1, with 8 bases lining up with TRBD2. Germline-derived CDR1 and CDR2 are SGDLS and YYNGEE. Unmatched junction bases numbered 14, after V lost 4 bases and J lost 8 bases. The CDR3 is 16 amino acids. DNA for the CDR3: TGTGCCAGCAGCCTCCTCGGGGGGGCGGGAAACGATGAGCAGTTCTTC. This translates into CASSLLGGAGNDEQFF.

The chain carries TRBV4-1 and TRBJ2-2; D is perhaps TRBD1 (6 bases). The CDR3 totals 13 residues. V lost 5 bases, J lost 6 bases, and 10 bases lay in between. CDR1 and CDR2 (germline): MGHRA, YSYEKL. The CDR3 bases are TGCGCCAGCAGCATCAGGGGTTCCGGGGAGCTGTTTTTT. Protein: CASSIRGSGELFF.

The CDR3 coding sequence is TGTGCCAGCTCACCGGGACAGGGTCCCTACGAGCAGTACTTC. Protein product: CASSPGQGPYEQYF. The chain uses TRBV18 and TRBJ2-7, with TRBD1 matching over 9 bases. CDR1 is KGHSH and CDR2 is LQKENI in the germline V gene. The length of the CDR3 is 14 residues. V lost 3 bases, J lost 2 bases, and 2 bases stayed unmatched.

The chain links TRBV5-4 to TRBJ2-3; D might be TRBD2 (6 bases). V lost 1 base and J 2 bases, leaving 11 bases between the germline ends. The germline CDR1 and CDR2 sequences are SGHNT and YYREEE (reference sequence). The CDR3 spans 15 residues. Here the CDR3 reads CASSLYGRDTDTQYF. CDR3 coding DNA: TGTGCCAGCAGCTTGTACGGGAGAGACACAGATACGCAGTATTTT.

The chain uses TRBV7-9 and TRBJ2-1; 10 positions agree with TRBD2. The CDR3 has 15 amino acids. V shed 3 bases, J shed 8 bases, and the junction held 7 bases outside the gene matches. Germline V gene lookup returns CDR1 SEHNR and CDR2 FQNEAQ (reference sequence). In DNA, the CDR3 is TGTGCCAGCAGCTTTAGTAGCGGGAGGATGGATGAGCAGTTCTTC. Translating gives CASSFSSGRMDEQFF.

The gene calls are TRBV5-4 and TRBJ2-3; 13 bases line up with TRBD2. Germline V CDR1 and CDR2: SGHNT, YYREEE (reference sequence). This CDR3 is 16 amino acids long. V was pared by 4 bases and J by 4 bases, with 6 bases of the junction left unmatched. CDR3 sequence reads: CASSIGTSGDADTQYF. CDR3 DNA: TGTGCCAGCAGCATAGGGACTAGCGGGGATGCAGATACGCAGTATTTT.

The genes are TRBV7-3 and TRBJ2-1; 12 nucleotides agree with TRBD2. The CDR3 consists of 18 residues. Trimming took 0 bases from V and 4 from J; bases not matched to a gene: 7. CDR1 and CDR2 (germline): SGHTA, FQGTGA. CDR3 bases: TGTGCCAGCAGCTTAACGGGGCTAGCGGGAGGGCATTACAATGAGCAGTTCTTC. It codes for CASSLTGLAGGHYNEQFF. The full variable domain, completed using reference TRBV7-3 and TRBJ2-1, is GAGVSQTPSNKVTEKGKYVELRCDPISGHTALYWYRQSLGQGPEFLIYFQGTGAADDSGLPNDRFFAVRPEGSVSTLKIQRTERGDSAVYLCASSLTGLAGGHYNEQFFGPGTRLTVL.

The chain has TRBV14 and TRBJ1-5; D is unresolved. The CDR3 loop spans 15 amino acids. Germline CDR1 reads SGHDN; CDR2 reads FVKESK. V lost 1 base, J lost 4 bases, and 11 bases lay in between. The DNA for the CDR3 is TGTGCCAGCAGCCAAGTTGGGCAGCCAAATCAGCCCCAGCATTTT. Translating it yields CASSQVGQPNQPQHF. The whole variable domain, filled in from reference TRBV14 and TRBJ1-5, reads EAGVTQFPSHSVIEKGQTVTLRCDPISGHDNLYWYRRVMGKEIKFLLHFVKESKQDESGMPNNRFLAERTGGTYSTLKVQPAELEDSGVYFCASSQVGQPNQPQHFGDGTRLSIL.

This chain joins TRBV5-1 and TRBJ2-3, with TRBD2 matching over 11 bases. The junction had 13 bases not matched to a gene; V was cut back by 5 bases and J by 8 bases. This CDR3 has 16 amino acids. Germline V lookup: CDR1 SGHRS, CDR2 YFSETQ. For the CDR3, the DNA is TGCGCCAGCAGGTTATCTAGCGGGGGGCCCCTAGGTACGCAGTATTTT. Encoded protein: CASRLSSGGPLGTQYF.

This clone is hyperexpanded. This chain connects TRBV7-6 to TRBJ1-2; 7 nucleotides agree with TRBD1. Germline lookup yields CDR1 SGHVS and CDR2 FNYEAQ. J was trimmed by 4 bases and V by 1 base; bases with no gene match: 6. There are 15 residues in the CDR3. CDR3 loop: CASSLEMTGSYGYTF. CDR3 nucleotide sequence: TGTGCCAGCAGCTTAGAGATGACAGGGTCCTATGGCTACACCTTC.

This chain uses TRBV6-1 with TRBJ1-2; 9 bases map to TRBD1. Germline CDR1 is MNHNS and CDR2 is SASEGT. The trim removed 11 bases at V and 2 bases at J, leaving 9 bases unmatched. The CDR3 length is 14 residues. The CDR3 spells CAGGTGRGNYGYTF. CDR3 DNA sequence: TGTGCCGGGGGGACAGGGAGAGGGAACTATGGCTACACCTTC.

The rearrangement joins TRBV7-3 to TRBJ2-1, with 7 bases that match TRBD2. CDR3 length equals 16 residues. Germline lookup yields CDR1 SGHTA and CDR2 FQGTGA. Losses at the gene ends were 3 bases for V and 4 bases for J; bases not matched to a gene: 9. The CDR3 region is CASSLAGLVGYNEQFF. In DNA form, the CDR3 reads TGTGCCAGCAGCTTGGCAGGACTAGTCGGGTACAATGAGCAGTTCTTC.